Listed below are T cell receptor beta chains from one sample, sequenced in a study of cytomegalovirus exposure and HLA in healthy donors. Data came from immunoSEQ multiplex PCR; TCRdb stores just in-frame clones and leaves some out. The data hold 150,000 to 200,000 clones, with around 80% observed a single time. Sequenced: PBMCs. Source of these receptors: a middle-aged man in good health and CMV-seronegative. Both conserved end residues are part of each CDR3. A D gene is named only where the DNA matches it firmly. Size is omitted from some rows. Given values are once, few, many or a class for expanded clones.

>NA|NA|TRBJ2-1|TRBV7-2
CASSFGAGYEQFF
TGTGCCAGCAGCTTTGGCGCGGGGTATGAGCAGTTCTTC
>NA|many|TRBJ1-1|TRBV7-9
CASSPIGQLNTEAFF
TGTGCCAGCAGCCCAATCGGACAGCTGAACACTGAAGCTTTCTTT
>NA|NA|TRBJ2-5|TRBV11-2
CASSSSGQVKTQYF
TGTGCCAGCAGCTCCTCGGGACAAGTAAAGACCCAGTACTTC
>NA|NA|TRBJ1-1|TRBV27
CASSYTGNTEAFF
TGTGCCAGCAGTTATACAGGGAACACTGAAGCTTTCTTT
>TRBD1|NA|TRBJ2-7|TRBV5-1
CASSYGQGRDEQYF
TGCGCCAGCAGCTATGGACAGGGGAGGGACGAGCAGTACTTC
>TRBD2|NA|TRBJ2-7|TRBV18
CASSPTSGGAYEQYF
TGTGCCAGCTCACCGACTAGCGGGGGGGCTTACGAGCAGTACTTC
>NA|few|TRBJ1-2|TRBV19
CASSTQGLQASGGYTF
TGTGCCAGTAGTACCCAGGGTCTACAGGCCTCCGGGGGCTACACCTTC
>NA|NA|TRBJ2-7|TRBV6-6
CASSRGEQYF
TGTGCCAGCAGCCGCGGAGAGCAGTACTTC
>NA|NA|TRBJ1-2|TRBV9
CASSVGGQDYGYTF
TGTGCCAGCAGCGTAGGGGGGCAGGACTATGGCTACACCTTC
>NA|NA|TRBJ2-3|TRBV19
CATGWRNTDTQYF
TGTGCCACCGGGTGGCGGAACACAGATACGCAGTATTTT
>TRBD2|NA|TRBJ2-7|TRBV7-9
CASSERGSYEQYF
TGTGCCAGCAGCGAGCGGGGTTCCTACGAGCAGTACTTC
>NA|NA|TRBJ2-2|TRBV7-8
CASSLFMRQGGHGELFF
TGTGCCAGCAGCTTATTCATGCGGCAGGGGGGCCACGGGGAGCTGTTTTTT
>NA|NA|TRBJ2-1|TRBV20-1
CSARAGPGEFF
TGCAGTGCTAGGGCGGGCCCCGGCGAGTTCTTC
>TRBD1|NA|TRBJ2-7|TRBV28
CASSSDRDSYEQYF
TGTGCCAGCAGTTCTGACAGGGACTCCTACGAGCAGTACTTC
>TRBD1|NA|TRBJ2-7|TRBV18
CASSLLRQGDEQYF
TGTGCCAGCTCACTCTTAAGACAGGGCGACGAGCAGTACTTC
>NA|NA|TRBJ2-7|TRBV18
CASSPPSASSYEQYF
TGTGCCAGCTCACCACCTTCTGCGAGCTCCTACGAGCAGTACTTC
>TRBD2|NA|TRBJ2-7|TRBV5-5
CASSSFGGMGPYEQYF
TGTGCCAGCAGTTCCTTCGGGGGGATGGGACCCTACGAGCAGTACTTC
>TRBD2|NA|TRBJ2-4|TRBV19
CASSTGGVLAKNIQYF
TGTGCCAGTAGTACTGGGGGGGTACTAGCCAAAAACATTCAGTACTTC
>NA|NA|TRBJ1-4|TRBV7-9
CSSSLEEKLFF
TGTTCCAGCAGCCTGGAGGAAAAACTGTTTTTT
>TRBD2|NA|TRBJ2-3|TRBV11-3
CASSFSGRTDTQYF
TGTGCCAGCAGCTTTAGCGGGCGCACAGATACGCAGTATTTT
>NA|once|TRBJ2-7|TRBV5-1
CASSLGTAIAYEQYF
TGCGCCAGCAGCTTGGGGACAGCTATCGCCTACGAGCAGTACTTC
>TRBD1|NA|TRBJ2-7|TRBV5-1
CASSFQDRESEQYF
TGCGCCAGCAGCTTCCAAGACAGGGAGAGCGAGCAGTACTTC
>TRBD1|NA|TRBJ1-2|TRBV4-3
CASSQDTGGYGYTF
TGCGCCAGCAGCCAGGATACAGGGGGATATGGCTACACCTTC
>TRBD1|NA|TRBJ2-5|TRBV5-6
CASSWTGPGGETQYF
TGTGCCAGCAGCTGGACGGGGCCAGGGGGAGAGACCCAGTACTTC
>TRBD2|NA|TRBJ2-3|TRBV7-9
CASSKAGGAADTQYF
TGTGCCAGCAGCAAAGCGGGGGGGGCGGCAGATACGCAGTATTTT
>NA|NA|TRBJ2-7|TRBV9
CASSAQGGPYVQYF
TGTGCCAGCAGCGCCCAGGGGGGCCCCTATGTGCAGTACTTC
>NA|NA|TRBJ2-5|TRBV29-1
CSVDRAETQYF
TGCAGCGTTGACAGGGCCGAGACCCAGTACTTC
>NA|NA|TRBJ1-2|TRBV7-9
CASSLDFTSSRIYGYTF
TGTGCCAGCAGCTTAGATTTCACCTCCTCGAGGATCTATGGCTACACCTTC
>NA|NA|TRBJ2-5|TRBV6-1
CASDRDTQETQYF
TGTGCCAGCGACCGGGACACCCAAGAGACCCAGTACTTC
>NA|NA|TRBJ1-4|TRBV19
CATSQTRGGNEKLFF
TGTGCCACCTCACAAACCAGGGGTGGTAATGAAAAACTGTTTTTT
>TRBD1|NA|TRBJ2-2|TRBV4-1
CASSQDWTGELAGELFF
TGCGCCAGCAGCCAAGATTGGACAGGGGAGTTAGCCGGGGAGCTGTTTTTT
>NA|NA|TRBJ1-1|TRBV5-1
CASSEDTVGGEAFF
TGCGCCAGCAGTGAGGACACCGTGGGCGGTGAAGCTTTCTTT
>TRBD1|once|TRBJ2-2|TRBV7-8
CASRSHRGINTGELFF
TGTGCCAGCAGGTCCCACAGGGGGATTAACACCGGGGAGCTGTTTTTT
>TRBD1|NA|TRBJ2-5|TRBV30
CAWSTGATETQYF
TGTGCCTGGAGCACAGGGGCGACCGAGACCCAGTACTTC
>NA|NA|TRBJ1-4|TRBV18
CASSPTLVGDEKLFF
TGTGCCAGCTCACCAACCCTCGTCGGGGATGAAAAACTGTTTTTT
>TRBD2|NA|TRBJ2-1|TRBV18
CASSQGEGRFDEQFF
TGTGCCAGCTCCCAAGGGGAGGGCCGTTTCGATGAGCAGTTCTTC
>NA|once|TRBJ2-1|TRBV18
CASSGVLGNYNEQFF
TGTGCCAGCTCAGGCGTTCTAGGAAACTACAATGAGCAGTTCTTC
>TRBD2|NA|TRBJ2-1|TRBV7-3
CASSPGTRGSDEQFF
TGTGCCAGCAGCCCCGGGACTAGGGGTAGCGATGAGCAGTTCTTC
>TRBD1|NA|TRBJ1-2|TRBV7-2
CASSLGRQGAYGYTF
TGTGCCAGCAGCTTAGGGAGACAGGGGGCCTATGGCTACACCTTC
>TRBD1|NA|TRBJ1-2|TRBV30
CAYHRGINYGYTF
TGTGCCTACCACAGGGGAATTAACTATGGCTACACCTTC
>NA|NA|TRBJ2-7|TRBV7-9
CASSLARFRQGSSYEQYF
TGTGCCAGCAGCTTAGCGCGTTTTCGGCAGGGGAGCTCCTACGAGCAGTACTTC
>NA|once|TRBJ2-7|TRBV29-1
CSVGGGMSYEQYF
TGCAGCGTTGGTGGCGGGATGTCCTACGAGCAGTACTTC
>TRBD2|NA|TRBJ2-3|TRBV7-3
CASSLPTSGRFNTQYF
TGTGCCAGCAGCTTACCGACTAGCGGGAGATTTAATACGCAGTATTTT